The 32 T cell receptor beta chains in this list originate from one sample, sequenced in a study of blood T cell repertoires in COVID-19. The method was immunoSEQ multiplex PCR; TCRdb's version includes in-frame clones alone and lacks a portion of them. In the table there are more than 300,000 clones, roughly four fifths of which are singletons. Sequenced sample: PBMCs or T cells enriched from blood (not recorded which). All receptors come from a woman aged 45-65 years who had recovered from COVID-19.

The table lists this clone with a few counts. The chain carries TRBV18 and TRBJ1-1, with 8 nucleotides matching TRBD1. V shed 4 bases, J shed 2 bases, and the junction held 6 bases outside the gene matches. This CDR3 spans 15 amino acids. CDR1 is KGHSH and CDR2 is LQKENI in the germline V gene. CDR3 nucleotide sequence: TGTGCCAGCTCACGGAGACAGGGGTTAAACACTGAAGCTTTCTTT. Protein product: CASSRRQGLNTEAFF.

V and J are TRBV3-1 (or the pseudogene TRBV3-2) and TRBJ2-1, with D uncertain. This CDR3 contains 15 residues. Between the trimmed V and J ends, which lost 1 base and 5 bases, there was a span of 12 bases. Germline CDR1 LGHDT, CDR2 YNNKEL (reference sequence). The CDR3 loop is CASSQVLKSNNEQFF. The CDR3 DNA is TGTGCCAGCAGCCAAGTACTTAAGAGTAACAATGAGCAGTTCTTC.

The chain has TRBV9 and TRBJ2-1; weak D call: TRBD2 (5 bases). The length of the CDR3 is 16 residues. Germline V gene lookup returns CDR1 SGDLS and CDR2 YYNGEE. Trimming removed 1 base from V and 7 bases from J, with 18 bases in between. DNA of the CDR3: TGTGCCAGCAGCGTATCCGGGATCTCATCCGGGAATGAGCAGTTCTTC. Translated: CASSVSGISSGNEQFF.

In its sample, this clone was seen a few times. The CDR3 loop is CAWSRLAGGIHSYEQYF. The CDR3 DNA reads as TGTGCCTGGAGTAGACTAGCGGGAGGGATTCACTCCTACGAGCAGTACTTC. The chain is built from TRBV30 and TRBJ2-7; 14 nucleotides agree with TRBD2. The V segment lost 2 bases and the J segment 0 bases; nucleotides outside the gene matches: 6. The CDR3 contains 17 residues. CDR1 and CDR2 (germline): GTSNPN, SVGIG (reference sequence).

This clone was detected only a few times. In nucleotides, the CDR3 is TGTGCCAGCAGCTTAGTTGGCGGGGAAAAACTGTTTTTT. It is translated as CASSLVGGEKLFF. V usage is TRBV11-2 and J usage is TRBJ1-4; D gene uncertain. The CDR3 sequence is 13 residues long. Germline assignment: CDR1 SGHAT and CDR2 FQNNGV. V lost 1 base and J lost 8, with 8 bases in between.

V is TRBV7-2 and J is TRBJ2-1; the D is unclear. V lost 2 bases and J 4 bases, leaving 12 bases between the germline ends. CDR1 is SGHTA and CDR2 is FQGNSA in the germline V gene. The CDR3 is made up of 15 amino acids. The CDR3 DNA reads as TGTGCCAGCAGCTTAACTTCGGCGGAGTACAATGAGCAGTTCTTC. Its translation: CASSLTSAEYNEQFF.

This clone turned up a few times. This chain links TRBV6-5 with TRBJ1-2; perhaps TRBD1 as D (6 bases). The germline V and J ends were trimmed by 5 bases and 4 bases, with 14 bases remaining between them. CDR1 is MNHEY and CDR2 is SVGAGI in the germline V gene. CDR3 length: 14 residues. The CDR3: CASSSQGRTYGYTF. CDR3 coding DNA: TGTGCCAGCAGTAGTCAGGGGCGTACCTATGGCTACACCTTC.

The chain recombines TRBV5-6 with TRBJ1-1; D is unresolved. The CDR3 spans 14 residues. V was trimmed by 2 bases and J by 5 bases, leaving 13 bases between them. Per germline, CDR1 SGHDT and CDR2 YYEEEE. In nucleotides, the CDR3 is TGTGCCAGCAGCTTATCAGCGGGTTGGACTGAAGCTTTCTTT. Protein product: CASSLSAGWTEAFF.

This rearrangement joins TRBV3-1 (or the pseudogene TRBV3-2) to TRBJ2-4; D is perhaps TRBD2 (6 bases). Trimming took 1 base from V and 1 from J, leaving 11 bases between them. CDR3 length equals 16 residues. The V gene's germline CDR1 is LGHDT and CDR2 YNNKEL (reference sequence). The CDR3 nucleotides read TGTGCCAGCAGCCAAGTCGGGAGCGCGGCCAAAAACATTCAGTACTTC. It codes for CASSQVGSAAKNIQYF.

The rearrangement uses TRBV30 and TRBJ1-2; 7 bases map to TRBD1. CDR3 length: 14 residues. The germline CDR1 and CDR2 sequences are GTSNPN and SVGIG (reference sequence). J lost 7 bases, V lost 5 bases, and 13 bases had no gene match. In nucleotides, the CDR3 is TGTGCCTGGGGAGTACAGGGGTGGGGGACTGGCTACACCTTC. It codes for CAWGVQGWGTGYTF. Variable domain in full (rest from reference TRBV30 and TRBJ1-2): SQTIHQWPATLVQPVGSPLSLECTVEGTSNPNLYWYRQAAGRGLQLLFYSVGIGQISSEVPQNLSASRPQDRQFILSSKKLLLSDSGFYLCAWGVQGWGTGYTFGSGTRLTVV.

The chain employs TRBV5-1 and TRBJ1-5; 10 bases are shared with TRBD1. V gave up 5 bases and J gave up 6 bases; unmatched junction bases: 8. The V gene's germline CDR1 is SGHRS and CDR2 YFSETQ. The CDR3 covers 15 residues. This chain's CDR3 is CASSSGTGVGQPQHF. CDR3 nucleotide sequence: TGCGCCAGCAGTTCCGGGACAGGGGTTGGTCAGCCCCAGCATTTT.

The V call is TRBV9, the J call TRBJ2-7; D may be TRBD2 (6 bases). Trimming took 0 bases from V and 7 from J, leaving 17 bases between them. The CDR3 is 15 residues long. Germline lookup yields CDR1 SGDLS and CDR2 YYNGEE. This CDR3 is CASSVDASGVLEQYF. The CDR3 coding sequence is TGTGCCAGCAGCGTAGACGCGTCGGGAGTTTTGGAGCAGTACTTC. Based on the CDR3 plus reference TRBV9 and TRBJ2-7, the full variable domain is DSGVTQTPKHLITATGQRVTLRCSPRSGDLSVYWYQQSLDQGLQFLIQYYNGEERAKGNILERFSAQQFPDLHSELNLSSLELGDSALYFCASSVDASGVLEQYFGPGTRLTVT.

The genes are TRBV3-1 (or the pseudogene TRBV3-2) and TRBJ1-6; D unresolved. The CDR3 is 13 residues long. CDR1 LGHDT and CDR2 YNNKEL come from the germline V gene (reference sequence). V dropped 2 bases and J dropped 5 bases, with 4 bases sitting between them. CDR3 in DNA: TGTGCCAGCAGCCAACAGGATAATTCACCCCTCCACTTT. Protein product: CASSQQDNSPLHF.

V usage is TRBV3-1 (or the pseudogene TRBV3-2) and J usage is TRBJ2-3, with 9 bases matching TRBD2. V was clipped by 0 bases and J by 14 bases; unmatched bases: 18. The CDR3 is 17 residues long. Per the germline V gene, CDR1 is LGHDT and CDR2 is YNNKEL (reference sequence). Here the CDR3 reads CASSQEGSGSRLSWAYF. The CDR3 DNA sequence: TGTGCCAGCAGCCAAGAGGGTAGCGGGAGCCGCTTGTCGTGGGCGTATTTT.

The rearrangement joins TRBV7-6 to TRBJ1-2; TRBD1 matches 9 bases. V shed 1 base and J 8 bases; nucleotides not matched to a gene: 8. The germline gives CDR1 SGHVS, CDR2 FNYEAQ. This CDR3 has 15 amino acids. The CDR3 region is CASSLEDRGSGGYTF. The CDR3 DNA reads TGTGCCAGCAGCTTAGAGGACAGGGGTTCCGGCGGCTACACCTTC.

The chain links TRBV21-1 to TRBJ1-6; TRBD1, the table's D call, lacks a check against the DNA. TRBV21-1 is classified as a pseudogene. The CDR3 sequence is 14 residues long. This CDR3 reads CASSATGGNSPLHF. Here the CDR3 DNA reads TGTGCCAGCAGCGCTACAGGGGGAAATTCACCCCTCCACTTT.

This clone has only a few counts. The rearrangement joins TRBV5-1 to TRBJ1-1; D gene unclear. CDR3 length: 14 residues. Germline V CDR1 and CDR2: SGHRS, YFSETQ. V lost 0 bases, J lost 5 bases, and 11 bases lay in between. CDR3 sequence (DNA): TGCGCCAGCAGCTTGGAATCCGGGATGACTGAAGCTTTCTTT. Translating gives CASSLESGMTEAFF.

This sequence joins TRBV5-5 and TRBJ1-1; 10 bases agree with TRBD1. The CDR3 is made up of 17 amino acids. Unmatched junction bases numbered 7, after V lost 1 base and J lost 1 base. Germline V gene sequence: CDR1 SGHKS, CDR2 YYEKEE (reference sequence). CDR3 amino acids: CASSLNDRGLRNTEAFF. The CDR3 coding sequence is TGTGCCAGCAGCTTGAACGACAGGGGGCTTCGGAACACTGAAGCTTTCTTT.

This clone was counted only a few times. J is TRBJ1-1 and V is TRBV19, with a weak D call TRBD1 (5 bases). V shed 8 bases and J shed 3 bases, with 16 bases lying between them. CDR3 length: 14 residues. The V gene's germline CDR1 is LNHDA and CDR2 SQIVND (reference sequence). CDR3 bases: TGTGCCAGTCGGGAGGGGAGATTGTACACTGAAGCTTTCTTT. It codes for CASREGRLYTEAFF.

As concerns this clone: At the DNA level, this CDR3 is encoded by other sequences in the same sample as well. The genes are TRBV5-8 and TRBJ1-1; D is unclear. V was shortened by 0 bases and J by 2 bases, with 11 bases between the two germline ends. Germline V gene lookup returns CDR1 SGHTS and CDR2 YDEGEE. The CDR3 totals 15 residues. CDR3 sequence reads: CASSLGAGSNTEAFF. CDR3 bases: TGTGCCAGCAGCTTGGGGGCAGGCAGTAACACTGAAGCTTTCTTT. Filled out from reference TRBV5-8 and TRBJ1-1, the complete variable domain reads EAGVTQSPTHLIKTRGQQATLRCSPISGHTSVYWYQQALGLGLQFLLWYDEGEERNRGNFPPRFSGRQFPNYSSELNVNALELEDSALYLCASSLGAGSNTEAFFGQGTRLTVV.

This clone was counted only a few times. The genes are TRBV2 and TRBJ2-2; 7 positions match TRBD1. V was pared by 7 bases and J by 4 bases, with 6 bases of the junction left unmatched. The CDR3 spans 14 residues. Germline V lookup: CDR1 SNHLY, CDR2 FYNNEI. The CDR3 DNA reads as TGTGCCAGCAAGGGGGCGGGTGGCACCGGGGAGCTGTTTTTT. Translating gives CASKGAGGTGELFF.

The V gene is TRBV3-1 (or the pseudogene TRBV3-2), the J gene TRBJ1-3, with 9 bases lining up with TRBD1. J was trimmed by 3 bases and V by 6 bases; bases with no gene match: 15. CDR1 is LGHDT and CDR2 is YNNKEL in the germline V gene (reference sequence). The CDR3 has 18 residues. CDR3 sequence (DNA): TGTGCCAGCAGACCCTCCGGGACAGGGCGAGGCAGTGGAAACACCATATATTTT. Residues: CASRPSGTGRGSGNTIYF.

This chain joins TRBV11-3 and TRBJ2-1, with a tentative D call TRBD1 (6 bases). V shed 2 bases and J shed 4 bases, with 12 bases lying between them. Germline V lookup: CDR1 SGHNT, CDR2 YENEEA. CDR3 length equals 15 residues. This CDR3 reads CASSLRGTGYNEQFF. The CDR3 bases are TGTGCCAGCAGCTTAAGGGGAACAGGGTACAATGAGCAGTTCTTC.

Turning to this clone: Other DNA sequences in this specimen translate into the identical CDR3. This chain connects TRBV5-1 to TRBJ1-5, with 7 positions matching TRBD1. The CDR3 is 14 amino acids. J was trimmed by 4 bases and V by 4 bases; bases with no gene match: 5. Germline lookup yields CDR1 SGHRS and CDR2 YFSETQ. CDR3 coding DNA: TGCGCCAGCAGCCTGGGGACAGAGAATCAGCCCCAGCATTTT. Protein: CASSLGTENQPQHF.

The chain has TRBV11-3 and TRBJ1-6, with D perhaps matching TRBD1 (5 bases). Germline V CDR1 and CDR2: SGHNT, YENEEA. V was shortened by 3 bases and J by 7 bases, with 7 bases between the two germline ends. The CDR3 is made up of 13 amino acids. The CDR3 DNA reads TGTGCCAGCAGCTTTGCAGGGAATTCACCCCTCCACTTT. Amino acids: CASSFAGNSPLHF.

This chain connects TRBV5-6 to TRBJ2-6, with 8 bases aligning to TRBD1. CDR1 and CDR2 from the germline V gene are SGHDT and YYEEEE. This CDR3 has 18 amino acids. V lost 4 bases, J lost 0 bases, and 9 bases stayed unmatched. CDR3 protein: CASSLLTGATSGANVLTF. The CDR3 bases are TGTGCCAGCAGCCTACTGACAGGGGCAACCTCTGGGGCCAACGTCCTGACTTTC.

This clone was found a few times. The CDR3: CASSGSGGYNEQFF. The CDR3 DNA reads TGCGCCAGCAGCGGGTCGGGGGGATACAATGAGCAGTTCTTC. The V call is TRBV4-3, the J call TRBJ2-1; 7 nucleotides line up with TRBD2. CDR1 LGHNA and CDR2 YSLEER come from the germline V gene. CDR3 size: 14 residues. V shed 5 bases, J shed 4 bases, and the junction held 5 bases outside the gene matches.

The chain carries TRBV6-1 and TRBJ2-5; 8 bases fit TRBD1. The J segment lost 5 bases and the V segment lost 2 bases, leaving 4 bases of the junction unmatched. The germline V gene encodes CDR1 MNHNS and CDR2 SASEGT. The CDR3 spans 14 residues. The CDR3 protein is CASSERQGRETQYF. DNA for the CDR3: TGTGCCAGCAGTGAACGACAGGGGCGCGAGACCCAGTACTTC.

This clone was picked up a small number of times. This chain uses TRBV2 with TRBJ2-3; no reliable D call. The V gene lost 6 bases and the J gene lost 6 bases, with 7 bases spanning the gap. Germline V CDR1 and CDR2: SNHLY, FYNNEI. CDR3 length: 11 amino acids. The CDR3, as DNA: TGTGCCAGCAGCACATACGATACGCAGTATTTT. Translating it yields CASSTYDTQYF.

The CDR3 region is CASVGGGDEQFF. The CDR3 nucleotides read TGTGCCAGTGTGGGCGGGGGGGATGAGCAGTTCTTC. The rearrangement joins TRBV19 to TRBJ2-1; TRBD2 matches at 9 bases. The CDR3 extends over 12 amino acids. From germline, CDR1 is LNHDA and CDR2 SQIVND (reference sequence). The trim removed 8 bases at V and 8 bases at J, leaving 4 bases unmatched.

CDR3 bases: TGTGCCAGCAGCTTACAGGGCAGGAATGAAAAACTGTTTTTT. It codes for CASSLQGRNEKLFF. The chain uses TRBV7-2 and TRBJ1-4; TRBD1 is a possible D gene (5 bases). The V and J ends lost 2 bases and 5 bases respectively, with 9 bases between them. The length of the CDR3 is 14 residues. Germline CDR1 and CDR2: SGHTA and FQGNSA.

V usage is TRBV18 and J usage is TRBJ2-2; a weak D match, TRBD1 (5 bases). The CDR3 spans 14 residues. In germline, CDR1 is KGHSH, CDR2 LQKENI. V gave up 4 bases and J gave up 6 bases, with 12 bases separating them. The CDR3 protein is CASSLDSQAGELFF. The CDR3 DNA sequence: TGTGCCAGCTCACTTGACAGTCAGGCCGGGGAGCTGTTTTTT. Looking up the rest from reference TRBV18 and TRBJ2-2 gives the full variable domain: NAGVMQNPRHLVRRRGQEARLRCSPMKGHSHVYWYRQLPEEGLKFMVYLQKENIIDESGMPKERFSAEFPKEGPSILRIQQVVRGDSAAYFCASSLDSQAGELFFGEGSRLTVL.